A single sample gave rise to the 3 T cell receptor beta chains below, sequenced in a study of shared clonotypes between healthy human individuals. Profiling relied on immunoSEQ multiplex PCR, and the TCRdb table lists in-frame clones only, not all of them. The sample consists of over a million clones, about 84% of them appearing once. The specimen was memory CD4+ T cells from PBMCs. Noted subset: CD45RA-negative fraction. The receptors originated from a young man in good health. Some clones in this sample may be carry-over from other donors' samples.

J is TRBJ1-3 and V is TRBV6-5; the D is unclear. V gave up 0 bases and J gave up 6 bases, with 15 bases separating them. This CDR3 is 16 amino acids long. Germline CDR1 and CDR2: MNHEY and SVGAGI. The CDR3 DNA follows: TGTGCCAGCAGTTACTCCCGGTGGCAGTCCACAAACACCATATATTTT. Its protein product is CASSYSRWQSTNTIYF.

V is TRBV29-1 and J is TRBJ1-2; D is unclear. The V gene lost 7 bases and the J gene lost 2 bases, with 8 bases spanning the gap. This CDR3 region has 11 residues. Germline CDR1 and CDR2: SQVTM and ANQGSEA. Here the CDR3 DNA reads TGCAGCGCTAATGAAAACTATGGCTACACCTTC. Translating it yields CSANENYGYTF.

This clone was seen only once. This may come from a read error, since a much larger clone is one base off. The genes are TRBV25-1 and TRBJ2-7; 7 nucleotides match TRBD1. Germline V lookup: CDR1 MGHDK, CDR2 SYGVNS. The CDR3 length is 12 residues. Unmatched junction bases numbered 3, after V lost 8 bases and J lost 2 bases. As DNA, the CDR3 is TGTGCCAGCCGACAGGGAACCTACGAGCAGTACTTC. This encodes CASRQGTYEQYF.